This TCR beta chain comes out of a study of T cells after yellow fever vaccination. General observations from the study: Weaker overall was a secondary response that nonetheless peaked faster, on day 5 versus 15.

This clonotype was detected many times. Its antigen is unknown. One entry per CDR3 protein, called by TCRdb with MiXCR from the 5' RACE reads. The table includes some 320,000 distinct CDR3 sequences, around 4.4% detected once. The germline V gene encodes CDR1 SGHTA and CDR2 FQGNSA. V was pared by 4 bases and J by 1 base, with 15 bases between. The CDR3 length is 16 residues. This clonotype was sampled from a man aged 18 to 35 who received the YFV17D yellow fever vaccine. This specimen was PBMCs, taken 15 days after the yellow fever booster vaccination. V gene TRBV7-2 combines with J gene TRBJ2-3; maybe TRBD2 (5 bases). For the CDR3, the DNA is TGTGCCAGCAGCTCCTCGTCTAGCCAGCGCACAGATACGCAGTATTTT. Translated, it gives CASSSSSSQRTDTQYF.